This T cell receptor beta chain appears in the sequencing data of a study of OX40 agonist ivuxolimab in advanced cancers. The repertoire was sequenced with immunoSEQ multiplex PCR; TCRdb's copy has only in-frame clones and lacks some. The profile shows approximately 130,000 clones, 90% of them singletons. In the case of this clone: Its antigen is not identified.

CDR3 length equals 14 residues. The V gene's germline CDR1 is LNHDA and CDR2 SQIVND (reference sequence). V was cut by 7 bases and J by 8 bases, with 17 bases left in between. Points from the study as a whole: CD8+ T cells averaged more expanded clones than CD4+. At 0.1 to 3.0 mg/kg and by week 6, CD4+ and CD8+ T cells in the blood had expanded clonally.

This sequence was found in an adult with an advanced solid tumor such as melanoma, head and neck, liver or kidney cancer. The sample consisted of CD4+ or CD8+ T cells sorted from blood, taken in a trial of the OX40 agonist ivuxolimab. J is TRBJ1-4 and V is TRBV19, with D possibly TRBD1 on 5 matching bases. CDR3 nucleotide sequence: TGTGCCAGTACCACCGGGACCATAAGCGAAAAACTGTTTTTT. This codes for CASTTGTISEKLFF. Looking up the rest from reference TRBV19 and TRBJ1-4 gives the full variable domain: DGGITQSPKYLFRKEGQNVTLSCEQNLNHDAMYWYRQDPGQGLRLIYYSQIVNDFQKGDIAEGYSVSREKKESFPLTVTSAQKNPTAFYLCASTTGTISEKLFFGSGTQLSVL.